These 14 T cell receptor beta chains share one sample of origin, sequenced in a study of somatic mutations in cytotoxic T cells in rheumatoid arthritis. Here immunoSEQ multiplex PCR was the method, and the copy in TCRdb shows in-frame clones only, minus some. Of fewer than 9,000 clones listed, more than 45% are singletons. Sequenced material: CD8+ T cells sorted from blood. The receptors were gathered from a woman aged 40 to 50 in good health.

This clone qualifies as large. V and J are TRBV6-1 and TRBJ2-2, with a possible D match to TRBD1 (6 bases). CDR1 MNHNS and CDR2 SASEGT come from the germline V gene. The CDR3 has 18 amino acids. The V end was cut by 2 bases, the J end by 3 bases, with 19 bases between. Here the CDR3 reads CASSEFVWVGAYTGELFF. CDR3 bases: TGTGCCAGCAGTGAATTCGTGTGGGTGGGGGCCTACACCGGGGAGCTGTTTTTT.

This chain's CDR3 is CASSKRTENYEQYF. CDR3 coding DNA: TGTGCCAGCAGCAAGCGGACAGAAAACTACGAGCAGTACTTC. V usage is TRBV5-5 and J usage is TRBJ2-7; tentative D call: TRBD1 (6 bases). The CDR3 consists of 14 residues. The germline gives CDR1 SGHKS, CDR2 YYEKEE (reference sequence). V lost 4 bases and J 3 bases, leaving 14 bases between the germline ends.

The chain couples TRBV6-6 to TRBJ2-3; 7 positions match TRBD2. The CDR3 has 16 residues. CDR1 and CDR2 (germline): MNHNY, SVGAGI (reference sequence). V dropped 6 bases and J dropped 7; count of bases not matched to a gene: 16. The CDR3 spells CASSPGAGEEVNTQYF. The CDR3 nucleotides read TGTGCCAGCAGCCCCGGGGCGGGGGAAGAGGTGAATACGCAGTATTTT.

The V gene is TRBV7-8, the J gene TRBJ2-7; 11 bases agree with TRBD2. There are 14 residues in the CDR3. Germline V gene sequence: CDR1 SGHVS, CDR2 FQNEAQ. The V and J ends lost 4 bases and 7 bases, in that order; junction bases with no gene match: 6. CDR3 nucleotides: TGTGCCAGCAGCTACACTAGCGGGAGTGTGGAGCAGTACTTC. Translating it yields CASSYTSGSVEQYF.

This clone was counted a single time. V gene TRBV6-1 combines with J gene TRBJ1-4; TRBD1 might be the D (5 bases). This CDR3 is built from 15 residues. The V end lost 10 bases, the J end lost 4 bases, and 19 bases lay between the germline ends. Germline-derived CDR1 and CDR2 are MNHNS and SASEGT. The CDR3 sequence is CATPSAGPYNEKLFF. The CDR3 nucleotides read TGTGCCACCCCGAGTGCAGGGCCCTATAATGAAAAACTGTTTTTT.

The chain uses TRBV29-1 and TRBJ1-1, with TRBD1 identical over 8 bases. CDR1 is SQVTM, CDR2 ANQGSEA, per germline. CDR3 length: 17 residues. V lost 3 bases, J lost 1 base, and 13 bases stayed unmatched. CDR3 DNA sequence: TGCAGCGTTGACGGGGGGCACAGGGGGAGGACGAACACTGAAGCTTTCTTT. Protein product: CSVDGGHRGRTNTEAFF.

The chain joins TRBV13 to TRBJ2-7; 8 bases line up with TRBD1. The CDR3 is 16 amino acids. Trimming took 4 bases from V and 3 from J; bases not matched to a gene: 11. Germline V gene lookup returns CDR1 PRHDT and CDR2 FYEKMQ (reference sequence). This CDR3 is CASSSRSTGGIYEQYF. CDR3 nucleotide sequence: TGTGCCAGCAGCTCCAGGAGTACAGGGGGAATCTACGAGCAGTACTTC.

The V call is TRBV5-5, the J call TRBJ2-5; a weak D match, TRBD1 (6 bases). The CDR3 loop spans 14 amino acids. Germline assignment: CDR1 SGHKS and CDR2 YYEKEE (reference sequence). V shed 4 bases and J shed 5 bases, with 15 bases lying between them. CDR3 DNA sequence: TGTGCCAGCAGCCCAGGACAGCTCGGGGAGACCCAGTACTTC. Translating it yields CASSPGQLGETQYF.

This clone is judged medium-sized (0.01 to 0.1%). This chain links TRBV5-6 with TRBJ2-7, with 9 nucleotides matching TRBD2. Germline assignment: CDR1 SGHDT and CDR2 YYEEEE. Losses at the gene ends were 0 bases for V and 2 bases for J; bases not matched to a gene: 0. CDR3 size: 14 residues. The CDR3 DNA is TGTGCCAGCAGCTTGGGGACTAGCGCCTACGAGCAGTACTTC. This gives the protein CASSLGTSAYEQYF.

This clone has just one count. The chain carries TRBV2 and TRBJ2-7; TRBD2 agrees at 15 bases. CDR1 SNHLY and CDR2 FYNNEI come from the germline V gene. V gave up 6 bases and J gave up 2 bases; unmatched junction bases: 14. This CDR3 contains 19 residues. The DNA for the CDR3 is TGTGCCAGCAGCGCCGAACCGGGACTAGCGGGAGGCCCCACCTACGAGCAGTACTTC. This encodes CASSAEPGLAGGPTYEQYF.

V is TRBV7-6 and J is TRBJ2-5; 14 bases map to TRBD2. V was pared by 5 bases and J by 5 bases, with 10 bases of the junction left unmatched. The germline CDR1 and CDR2 sequences are SGHVS and FNYEAQ. CDR3 length: 17 residues. CDR3 DNA sequence: TGTGCCAGCAGCCCGAGACTAGCGGGAGGGCAACGGGAGACCCAGTACTTC. It yields the protein CASSPRLAGGQRETQYF.

The rearrangement joins TRBV5-6 to TRBJ2-1; TRBD1 might be the D (6 bases). The CDR3 has 15 amino acids. V shed 4 bases and J shed 2 bases, with 13 bases lying between them. Germline values: CDR1 SGHDT, CDR2 YYEEEE. The CDR3 region is CASSQDRLTYNEQFF. In DNA, the CDR3 is TGTGCCAGCAGCCAGGACAGACTAACCTACAATGAGCAGTTCTTC.

This rearrangement joins TRBV11-2 to TRBJ2-5; 7 nucleotides align to TRBD1. This CDR3 has 15 amino acids. CDR1 SGHAT and CDR2 FQNNGV come from the germline V gene. V was pared by 5 bases and J by 1 base, with 7 bases of the junction left unmatched. As DNA, the CDR3 is TGTGCCAGCAGCGACAGGGTGGCATCCCAAGAGACCCAGTACTTC. This sequence encodes CASSDRVASQETQYF.

The table lists this clone with a few counts. The chain combines TRBV5-4 with TRBJ1-2; TRBD1 matches 7 bases. The CDR3 extends over 15 amino acids. Germline lookup yields CDR1 SGHNT and CDR2 YYREEE (reference sequence). V trimming: 3 bases; J trimming: 6 bases; junction bases outside the gene matches: 11. The CDR3: CASSSGNRGPNGYTF. As DNA, the CDR3 is TGTGCCAGCAGCTCGGGCAACAGGGGTCCGAATGGCTACACCTTC.